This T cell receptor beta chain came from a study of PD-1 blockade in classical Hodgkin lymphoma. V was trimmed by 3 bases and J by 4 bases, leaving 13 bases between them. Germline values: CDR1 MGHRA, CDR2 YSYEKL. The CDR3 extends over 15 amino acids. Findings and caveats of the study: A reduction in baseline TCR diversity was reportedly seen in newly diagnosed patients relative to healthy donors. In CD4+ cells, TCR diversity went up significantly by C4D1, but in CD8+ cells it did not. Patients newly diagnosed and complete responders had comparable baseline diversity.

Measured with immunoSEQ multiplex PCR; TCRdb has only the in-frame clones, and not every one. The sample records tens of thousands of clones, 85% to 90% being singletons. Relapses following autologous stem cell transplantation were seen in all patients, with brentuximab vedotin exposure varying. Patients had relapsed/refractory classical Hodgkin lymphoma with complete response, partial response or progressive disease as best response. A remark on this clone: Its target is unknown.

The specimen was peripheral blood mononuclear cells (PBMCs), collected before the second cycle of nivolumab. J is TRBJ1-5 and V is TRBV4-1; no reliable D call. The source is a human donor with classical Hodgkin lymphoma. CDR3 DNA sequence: TGCGCCAGCAGCCAGGAATTGACGGTTAATCAGCCCCAGCATTTT. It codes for CASSQELTVNQPQHF.